The rows below give T cell receptor beta chains drawn from one sample of a study of tumor-infiltrating lymphocytes in localized non-small cell lung cancer. Profiled with immunoSEQ multiplex PCR; TCRdb holds only in-frame clones, not every one. The table lists around 12,000 clones, approximately 85% of them singletons. Sequencing used uninvolved lung tissue not adjacent to the tumor. The receptor source for this set is a human donor with non-small cell lung cancer. Each CDR3 is given with its conserved first and last residue. A D gene is named only where the DNA matches it firmly.

TRBV5-4	TRBD2	TRBJ2-5	CASSLRRGAQETQYF	TGTGCCAGCAGCTTAAGGCGGGGGGCTCAAGAGACCCAGTACTTC
TRBV29-1	.	TRBJ1-3	CSALSSGNTIYF	TGCAGCGCCCTTTCCTCTGGAAACACCATATATTTT
TRBV11-3	TRBD1	TRBJ2-2	CASSLAGGDTGELFF	TGTGCCAGCAGCTTAGCAGGGGGCGACACCGGGGAGCTGTTTTTT
TRBV7-2	.	TRBJ1-5	CASSQGTYNQPQHF	TGTGCCAGCAGCCAGGGGACATATAATCAGCCCCAGCATTTT
TRBV11-2	.	TRBJ2-2	CASSQTRVGTGELFF	TGTGCCAGCAGCCAAACTAGGGTTGGCACCGGGGAGCTGTTTTTT
TRBV25-1	.	TRBJ1-1	CASTEGGLNTEAFF	TGTGCCAGCACCGAGGGAGGGTTGAACACTGAAGCTTTCTTT
TRBV7-2	TRBD2	TRBJ2-7	CASSSIVSHAGGEQYF	TGTGCCAGCAGCTCAATAGTGTCCCATGCGGGAGGGGAGCAGTACTTC
TRBV30	.	TRBJ1-6	CAWRMGNSPLHF	TGTGCCTGGAGAATGGGAAATTCACCCCTCCACTTT
TRBV28	TRBD1	TRBJ2-3	CASLGQITDTQYF	TGTGCCAGCCTGGGACAGATCACAGATACGCAGTATTTT
TRBV19	.	TRBJ2-1	CASSDWGYRASSYNEQFF	TGTGCCAGTAGTGACTGGGGGTATCGGGCAAGCTCCTACAATGAGCAGTTCTTC
TRBV2	TRBD2	TRBJ2-5	CASSGGGLLETQYF	TGTGCCAGCAGCGGGGGGGGACTCTTAGAGACCCAGTACTTC
TRBV5-1	TRBD2	TRBJ2-1	CASSTGLAGTPGFF	TGCGCCAGCAGCACTGGACTAGCGGGGACACCCGGGTTCTTC